This is a list of T cell receptor beta chains from one sample in a study of cytomegalovirus exposure and HLA in healthy donors. Assay: immunoSEQ multiplex PCR; the TCRdb copy retains only in-frame clones and omits some. Recorded for this sample: 120,000 to 150,000 clones. The sequenced sample consisted of PBMCs. All receptors derive from a woman between 18 and 30 years old in good health and CMV-seronegative. Each CDR3 is given with its conserved first and last residue. The D gene is left open where the match is weak.

V	D	J	DNA	CDR3
TRBV9	-	TRBJ2-2	TGTGCCAGCAGCGCCCCCCGCGGGCGCCCCAACACCGGGGAGCTGTTTTTT	CASSAPRGRPNTGELFF
TRBV2	TRBD2	TRBJ2-7	TGTGCCAGCAGTGAGGGGGAGGGCAGGTACGAGCAGTACTTC	CASSEGEGRYEQYF
TRBV4-2	TRBD1	TRBJ1-2	TGTGCCAGCAGCCAAGATTTAGGGACAGGGGTATATGGCTACACCTTC	CASSQDLGTGVYGYTF
TRBV19	-	TRBJ1-6	TGTGCCAGTAGTCTCGACAGGCGCGCCTATAATTCACCCCTCCACTTT	CASSLDRRAYNSPLHF
TRBV5-1	-	TRBJ2-3	TGCGCCAGCAGCCAGGGACTCCGGACAGATACGCAGTATTTT	CASSQGLRTDTQYF
TRBV27	TRBD1	TRBJ1-2	TGTGCCAGTAGACGTACAGGGGACTTGAATGGCTACACCTTC	CASRRTGDLNGYTF
TRBV5-1	-	TRBJ1-3	TGCGCCAGCAGCTTGCTCGGAAACACCATATATTTT	CASSLLGNTIYF
TRBV6-5	TRBD2	TRBJ2-5	TGTGCCAGCAGTTACTCGATTTTAGCGGGTGAGGCCCAGTACTTC	CASSYSILAGEAQYF
TRBV18	-	TRBJ2-1	TGTGCCAGCTCCTTGGGACAAGGTAATGAGCAGTTCTTC	CASSLGQGNEQFF
TRBV30	-	TRBJ2-6	TGTGCCTGGAGTGTACAGGTTCCTGGGGCCAACGTCCTGACTTTC	CAWSVQVPGANVLTF
TRBV13	-	TRBJ2-2	TGTGCCAGCAGCTTAGAATTTTCCAGATATACCGGGGAGCTGTTTTTT	CASSLEFSRYTGELFF
TRBV5-4	-	TRBJ2-3	TGTGCCAGCAGTAAGGACTTGAGAGACACAGATACGCAGTATTTT	CASSKDLRDTDTQYF
TRBV6-6	-	TRBJ1-1	TGTGCCAGCAGTTACGGGGGGATGGCTGAAGCTTTCTTT	CASSYGGMAEAFF
TRBV7-3	TRBD1	TRBJ2-3	TGTGCCAGCAGCCGACAGGGGGTAACAGATACGCAGTATTTT	CASSRQGVTDTQYF
TRBV25-1	-	TRBJ1-1	TGTGCCAGCCAACTAGCGGACGGGGGAGCTTTCTTT	CASQLADGGAFF
TRBV2	-	TRBJ2-5	TGTGCCAGCACCAAAGGACAGCAAGAGACCCAGTACTTC	CASTKGQQETQYF
TRBV7-9	-	TRBJ1-1	TGTGCCAGCAGCCAACAGGGTCGCACTGAAGCTTTCTTT	CASSQQGRTEAFF
TRBV5-1	-	TRBJ2-2	TGCGCCAGCACCACGGGTCTAAACACCGGGGAGCTGTTTTTT	CASTTGLNTGELFF
TRBV13	TRBD1	TRBJ1-3	TGTGCCAGCAGCTTACGGACAGGGGTGACTGGAAACACCATATATTTT	CASSLRTGVTGNTIYF
TRBV12-5	-	TRBJ2-3	TGTGCTAGTGTCCTACAGGGGGGGCCAGATACGCAGTATTTT	CASVLQGGPDTQYF
TRBV7-8	-	TRBJ2-7	TGTGCCAGCAGCTTAAAACTAGCTGGATCCGAGCAGTACTTC	CASSLKLAGSEQYF
TRBV7-8	-	TRBJ2-3	TGTGCCAGCAGCACAGCGCTAGCGACAGATACGCAGTATTTT	CASSTALATDTQYF
TRBV18	TRBD2	TRBJ2-1	TGTGCCAGCTCACCACCATCGAGCGGGGGTTCCTACAATGAGCAGTTCTTC	CASSPPSSGGSYNEQFF
TRBV5-4	TRBD1	TRBJ1-2	TGTGCCAGCAGCCCAGACTCGGACAGGGATGGCTACACCTTC	CASSPDSDRDGYTF
TRBV7-6	TRBD2	TRBJ2-1	TGTGCCAGCAGCTTAGGGACTAGCGGTCTTATGCAGTTCTTC	CASSLGTSGLMQFF
TRBV7-3	TRBD2	TRBJ2-5	TGTGCCAGCAGCTTAGGGACTAGCGGGGGAGAGACCCAGTACTTC	CASSLGTSGGETQYF
TRBV5-6	-	TRBJ1-5	TGTGCCAGCAACTCTTATGGGGGGAGGGAAAGCAATCAGCCCCAGCATTTT	CASNSYGGRESNQPQHF
TRBV7-9	TRBD2	TRBJ2-5	TGTGCCAGCAGCTTAGGAGCGGGAGGGTACCAAGAGACCCAGTACTTC	CASSLGAGGYQETQYF
TRBV7-3	TRBD1	TRBJ2-5	TGTGCCAGCAGCCCGACAGGGGGGGTTGCGGAGACCCAGTACTTC	CASSPTGGVAETQYF
TRBV19	-	TRBJ1-1	TGTGCCAGTAGTGCCGGTGATGAAGCTTTCTTT	CASSAGDEAFF
TRBV5-8	-	TRBJ1-1	TGTGCCAGCAGCTTTAGGAGAGAAGCCTTGGCCGGCACTGAAGCTTTCTTT	CASSFRREALAGTEAFF
TRBV5-5	-	TRBJ1-1	TGTGCCAGCAGCTTGGGACGGGGAGCCACTGAAGCTTTCTTT	CASSLGRGATEAFF
TRBV27	-	TRBJ1-5	TGTGCCAGCAGACTAAGGGGTACGTGGAATCAGCCCCAGCATTTT	CASRLRGTWNQPQHF
TRBV11-2	TRBD1	TRBJ2-7	TGTGCCAGCAGCCCCCGGACAGGGGGAAGCGAGCAGTACTTC	CASSPRTGGSEQYF
TRBV9	TRBD2	TRBJ2-2	TGTGCCAGCAGCGTTTTAGCGGGAGGGGACACCGGGGAGCTGTTTTTT	CASSVLAGGDTGELFF
TRBV9	TRBD1	TRBJ1-4	TGTGCCAGCAGCGCCCGCAGGACAGGGGGCACTGAAAAACTGTTTTTT	CASSARRTGGTEKLFF
TRBV5-5	-	TRBJ1-4	TGTGCCAGCAACGACGGGGCAACTAATGAAAAACTGTTTTTT	CASNDGATNEKLFF
TRBV6-5	TRBD2	TRBJ2-4	TGTGCCAGCAGTTACAAGAGCGGGATAGCCAAAAACATTCAGTACTTC	CASSYKSGIAKNIQYF
TRBV18	-	TRBJ2-5	TGTGCCAGCTCACCGCCGCAGGCCCTGGAGACCCAGTACTTC	CASSPPQALETQYF
TRBV19	-	TRBJ1-2	TGTGCCAGTAGTCAGTCAGAATTCGACTATGGCTACACCTTC	CASSQSEFDYGYTF
TRBV5-5	-	TRBJ1-1	TGTGCCAGCAGCCGTCAGGTGAACACTGAAGCTTTCTTT	CASSRQVNTEAFF
TRBV6-5	TRBD1	TRBJ2-7	TGTGCCAGCAGTTACCTCGGACAGGGCTACGAGCAGTACTTC	CASSYLGQGYEQYF
TRBV9	TRBD2	TRBJ2-7	TGTGCCAGCAGCGTAGGACTAGCGGGAACCTACGAGCAGTACTTC	CASSVGLAGTYEQYF
TRBV2	-	TRBJ1-5	TGTGCCAGCAGTAAATCATTCGGGGGGGGTCAGCCCCAGCATTTT	CASSKSFGGGQPQHF
TRBV19	-	TRBJ2-2	TGTGCCAGTAGTCCCCCAGGGGGGTACACCGGGGAGCTGTTTTTT	CASSPPGGYTGELFF
TRBV11-2	TRBD1	TRBJ2-6	TGTGCCAGCAGCGGATCCCGGGGGACAGGGCTGTCTGGGGCCAACGTCCTGACTTTC	CASSGSRGTGLSGANVLTF
TRBV7-8	TRBD1	TRBJ2-7	TGTGCCAGCAGCTTACGTATTGGACAGGGATCCTACGAGCAGGACTTC	CASSLRIGQGSYEQDF
TRBV11-2	TRBD2	TRBJ2-1	TGTGCCAGCAGCTTAGTGAATAGCGGGAGGGCCGGGCAGTTCTTC	CASSLVNSGRAGQFF
TRBV7-9	TRBD2	TRBJ2-2	TGTGCCAGCAGCCGAGGGGCGGGAGGGCCGAACACCGGGGAGCTGTTTTTT	CASSRGAGGPNTGELFF
TRBV4-3	TRBD1	TRBJ2-3	TGCGCCAGCAGCCAAGACTCTACAGGACAGGGGAGAACAGATACGCAGTATTTT	CASSQDSTGQGRTDTQYF
TRBV5-1	TRBD2	TRBJ2-3	TGCGCCAGCAGCTCGCGCGTCACTAGCGGAGGAAGCACAGATACGCAGTATTTT	CASSSRVTSGGSTDTQYF
TRBV19	-	TRBJ1-2	TGTGCCAGTAGTTATTTCCGAGGGAATGGCTACACCTTC	CASSYFRGNGYTF
TRBV4-1	TRBD1	TRBJ1-2	TGCGCCAGCAGCCTCGACGACAGGGGAAATGGCTACACCTTC	CASSLDDRGNGYTF
TRBV18	TRBD1	TRBJ2-1	TGTGCCAGCTCACTCTCGACAGGGCGACTGAGCCATGAGCAGTTCTTC	CASSLSTGRLSHEQFF
TRBV9	-	TRBJ1-1	TGTGCCAGCAGCACAGGACAAAACACTGAAGCTTTCTTT	CASSTGQNTEAFF